This T cell receptor beta chain was identified in a study of T cell responses to AZD1222 COVID-19 vaccine. Libraries were prepared by immunoSEQ multiplex PCR; TCRdb keeps only in-frame clonotypes and omits some of them. The sample carries 90,000 to 150,000 clones, more than 80% recorded once. The V end was cut by 5 bases, the J end by 0 bases, with 8 bases between. CDR1 is SGHTA, CDR2 FQGNSA, per germline. This CDR3 region has 14 residues. Specimen: peripheral blood, collected 28 days after the second dose of the MenACWY control vaccine. The receptor was derived from an adult who received the MenACWY meningococcal vaccine as a control. The rearrangement links TRBV7-2 to TRBJ2-1; D ambiguous. CDR3 loop: CASSDLYSYNEQFF. In DNA form, the CDR3 reads TGTGCCAGCAGCGACTTATACTCCTACAATGAGCAGTTCTTC.